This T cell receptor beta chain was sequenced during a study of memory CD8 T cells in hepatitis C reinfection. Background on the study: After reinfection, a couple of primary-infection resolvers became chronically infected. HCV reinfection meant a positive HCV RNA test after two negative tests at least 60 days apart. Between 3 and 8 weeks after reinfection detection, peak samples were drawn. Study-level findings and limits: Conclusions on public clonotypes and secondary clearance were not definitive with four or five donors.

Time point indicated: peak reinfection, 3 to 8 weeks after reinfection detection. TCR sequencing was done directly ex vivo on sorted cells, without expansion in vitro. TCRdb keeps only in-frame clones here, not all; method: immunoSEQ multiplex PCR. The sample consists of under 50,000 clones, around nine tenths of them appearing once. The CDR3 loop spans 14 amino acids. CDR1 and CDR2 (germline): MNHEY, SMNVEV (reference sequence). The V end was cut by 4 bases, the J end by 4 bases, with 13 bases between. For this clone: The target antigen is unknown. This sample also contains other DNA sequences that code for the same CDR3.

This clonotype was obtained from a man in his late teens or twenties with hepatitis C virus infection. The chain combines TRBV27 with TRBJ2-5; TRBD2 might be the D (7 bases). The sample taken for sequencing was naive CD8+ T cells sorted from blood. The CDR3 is CASSSLGGGETQYF. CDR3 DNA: TGTGCCAGCAGTTCCCTAGGGGGGGGAGAGACCCAGTACTTC.